One T cell receptor beta chain is described in this entry. Per the germline V gene, CDR1 is MNHEY and CDR2 is SVGEGT. With 6 bases removed from V and 7 bases from J, the gap between germline ends came to 10 bases. CDR3 length equals 12 residues. Sequenced by immunoSEQ multiplex PCR; TCRdb stores in-frame clones only, minus some. The table records roughly 380,000 clones, approximately 91% of them present only once. The Seattle patients joined while their infection was active and were tracked longitudinally afterward. This entry comes from a study of blood T cell repertoires in COVID-19. The sequence came from a woman in her thirties or forties with COVID-19, enrolled during active disease. Input material: peripheral blood. The V gene is TRBV6-2 or TRBV6-3, the J gene TRBJ2-1; D perhaps matches TRBD1 (5 bases). The CDR3 spells CASSRQGNEQFF. CDR3 coding DNA: TGTGCCAGCAGCCGCCAGGGAAATGAGCAGTTCTTC.